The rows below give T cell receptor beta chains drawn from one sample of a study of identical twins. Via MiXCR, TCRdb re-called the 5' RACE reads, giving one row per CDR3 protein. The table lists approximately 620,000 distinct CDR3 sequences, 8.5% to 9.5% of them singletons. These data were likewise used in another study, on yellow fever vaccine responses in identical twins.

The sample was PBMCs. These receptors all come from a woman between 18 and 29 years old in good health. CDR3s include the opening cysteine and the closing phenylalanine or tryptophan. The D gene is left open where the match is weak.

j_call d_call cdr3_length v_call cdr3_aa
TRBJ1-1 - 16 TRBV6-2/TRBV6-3 CASTPGGRRWAAEAFF
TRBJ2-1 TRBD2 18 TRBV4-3 CASSQDPLAGSVYNEQFF
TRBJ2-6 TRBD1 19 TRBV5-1 CASSYGQAMPPSGANVLTF
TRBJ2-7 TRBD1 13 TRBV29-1 CSAAQGRSYEQYF
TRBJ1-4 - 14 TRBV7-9 CASSFGVGPEKLFF
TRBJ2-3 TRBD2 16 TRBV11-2 CASSSPTGLATDTQYF
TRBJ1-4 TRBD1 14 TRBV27 CASSWDRQNEKLFF
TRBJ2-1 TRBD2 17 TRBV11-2 CASSLGGGITSYNEQFF
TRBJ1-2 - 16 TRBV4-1 CASSPIDKTTNYGYTF
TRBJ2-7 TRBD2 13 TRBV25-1 CASASGLTYEQYF
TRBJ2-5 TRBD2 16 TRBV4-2 CASSQEASGGPETQYF